The rows below give T cell receptor beta chains drawn from one sample of a study of T cell responses to AZD1222 COVID-19 vaccine. The repertoire was sequenced with immunoSEQ multiplex PCR; TCRdb's copy has only in-frame clones and lacks some. This table holds 150,000 to 200,000 clones, 85% to 90% found once. Sample: peripheral blood, taken on day 0 of AZD1222 vaccination. Every receptor here comes from an adult in good health. CDR3s include the opening cysteine and the closing phenylalanine or tryptophan. D genes are given only for firm matches. A row's size may be missing; if present it is once, few, many or a size class.

TRBJ1-2,TRBV7-9,-,-,TGTGCCAGCAGCTTACGGCAGGGGAGCGGCTACACCTTC,CASSLRQGSGYTF
TRBJ1-4,TRBV6-5,-,TRBD1,TGTGCCAGCAGGGCAGGGGGAGCAACTAATGAAAAACTGTTTTTT,CASRAGGATNEKLFF
TRBJ1-4,TRBV11-2,few,-,TGTGCCAGCAGCTTTAGGATCCGGGGACGGGGGTCTAATGAAAAACTGTTTTTT,CASSFRIRGRGSNEKLFF
TRBJ2-4,TRBV3-1/TRBV3-2,-,-,TGTGCCAGCAGCCAAAGGGGGAGCAAAAACATTCAGTACTTC,CASSQRGSKNIQYF
TRBJ1-2,TRBV4-1,-,-,TGCGCCAGCAGCCAAGATCGTGGGGAAGTAATTCGGAGCTACACCTTC,CASSQDRGEVIRSYTF
TRBJ2-7,TRBV30,-,-,TGTGCCTGGAGAAGGGCAGGCTCCTACGAGCAGTACTTC,CAWRRAGSYEQYF
TRBJ2-7,TRBV3-1/TRBV3-2,-,-,TGTGCCAGCAGCCACGCAGTTACGGCCTACGAGCAGTACTTC,CASSHAVTAYEQYF
TRBJ2-3,TRBV29-1,-,-,TGCAGCGTGGGAGGGGGCCTGGATACGCAGTATTTT,CSVGGGLDTQYF
TRBJ2-1,TRBV9,-,-,TGTGCCAGCAGCGCCATCACTAGTATCCAAATGAACAATGAGCAGTTCTTC,CASSAITSIQMNNEQFF
TRBJ1-2,TRBV11-1,-,TRBD1,TGTGCCAGCAGCTTGGGACAGGGAAAGGGGTATGGCTACACCTTC,CASSLGQGKGYGYTF
TRBJ2-2,TRBV27,-,-,TGTGCCAGCAGTTTCCGGGTTGGGGGCGCAGATCCGAACACCGGGGAGCTGTTTTTT,CASSFRVGGADPNTGELFF
TRBJ1-5,TRBV5-1,-,-,TGCGCCAGCAGCTTGGCGGCAGGGGCTTTCAATCAGCCCCAGCATTTT,CASSLAAGAFNQPQHF
TRBJ2-4,TRBV28,-,-,TGTGCCAGCAGCCCAAGTGGTGTTGGCAAAAACATTCAGTACTTC,CASSPSGVGKNIQYF
TRBJ1-1,TRBV30,-,TRBD1,TGTGCCCGACAGGGAAAGTCGATGGAAGCTTTCTTT,CARQGKSMEAFF
TRBJ2-3,TRBV18,-,TRBD2,TGTGCCAGCTCACCTTTTGAGGGAGGGCTCACGGATACGCAGTATTTT,CASSPFEGGLTDTQYF
TRBJ1-5,TRBV19,-,-,TGTGCCAGTAGTATACGCAGCCCTAGCAATCAGCCCCAGCATTTT,CASSIRSPSNQPQHF
TRBJ2-5,TRBV29-1,-,TRBD1,TGCAGCGTTGCCGGGACAGGGGGCATGGAGACCCAGTACTTC,CSVAGTGGMETQYF
TRBJ1-1,TRBV30,-,-,TGTGCCTGGACCCTGAGAGCCAGGGGTAGGCCTGAAGCTTTCTTT,CAWTLRARGRPEAFF
TRBJ2-3,TRBV12-3/TRBV12-4,-,-,TGTGCCAGCAGTTTAGTTTGGACTCAGTATTTT,CASSLVWTQYF
TRBJ1-5,TRBV10-3,-,-,TGTGCCATCAGCCGGGACGGAGCTAATCAGCCCCAGCATTTT,CAISRDGANQPQHF
TRBJ1-3,TRBV18,-,-,TGTGCCAGCTCACCAGCTCCGACCAACTCTGGAAACACCATATATTTT,CASSPAPTNSGNTIYF
TRBJ2-1,TRBV6-6,-,TRBD2,TGTGCCACTACTCTAGCGGGGGCCAACAATGAGCAGTTCTTC,CATTLAGANNEQFF
TRBJ2-7,TRBV7-2,-,TRBD2,TGTGCCAGCAGCGAGAGCGGGGAAAAGTACGAGCAGTACTTC,CASSESGEKYEQYF
TRBJ2-3,TRBV5-1,-,TRBD2,TGCGCCAGCCAGGATAATCGGGGGGCAGATACGCAGTATTTT,CASQDNRGADTQYF
TRBJ2-7,TRBV29-1,-,TRBD2,TGCAGCGTTGAAGATACTAGCGGGAGAGGGAAGTACTTC,CSVEDTSGRGKYF
TRBJ2-7,TRBV12-3/TRBV12-4,-,-,TGTGCCAGCAGTTTATCAGGTACGGACGAGCAGTACTTC,CASSLSGTDEQYF
TRBJ2-7,TRBV21-1,-,-,TGTGCCAGCAGCATTGAAGGGGGGACAGAAGTTTACGAGCAGTACTTC,CASSIEGGTEVYEQYF
TRBJ1-5,TRBV19,-,-,TGTGCCAGTAGTATTCGTCTCCAGCCCCAGCATTTT,CASSIRLQPQHF
TRBJ2-1,TRBV6-5,-,-,TGTGCCAGCAGAGATCTAGGCTACAATGAGCAGTTCTTC,CASRDLGYNEQFF
TRBJ1-1,TRBV10-3,-,TRBD1,TGTGCCATCAGTGCGCGGCAGGGGGACACTGAAGCTTTCTTT,CAISARQGDTEAFF
TRBJ1-5,TRBV3-1/TRBV3-2,-,-,TGTGCCAGCAGCCAAGATACAGGACCGGGTCAGCCCCAGCATTTT,CASSQDTGPGQPQHF
TRBJ2-6,TRBV5-1,-,-,TGCGCCAGCACCAAGGACACCGCGAGCTCTGGGGCCAACGTCCTGACTTTC,CASTKDTASSGANVLTF
TRBJ1-6,TRBV13,-,-,TGTGCCAGCAGCTTGATTCGCGACAGGCGATATTCACCCCTCCACTTT,CASSLIRDRRYSPLHF
TRBJ1-2,TRBV11-2,-,-,TGTGCCAGCAGCGCGGACAGCACACCCTATGGCTACACCTTC,CASSADSTPYGYTF
TRBJ2-1,TRBV3-1/TRBV3-2,once,-,TGTGCCAGCAGCCAAGATCCCAGAATCAATGAGCAGTTCTTC,CASSQDPRINEQFF
TRBJ2-7,TRBV19,-,-,TGTGCCAGTAGTACGGGACTTTACGAGCAGTACTTC,CASSTGLYEQYF
TRBJ2-7,TRBV19,once,TRBD2,TGTGCCAGTATGGACGGGACTAGCTTCCACGAGCAGTACTTC,CASMDGTSFHEQYF
TRBJ1-5,TRBV7-9,-,TRBD1,TGTGCCAGCAGCTTAGCCCTAGGAGGGGGCGATCAGCCCCAGCATTTT,CASSLALGGGDQPQHF
TRBJ1-2,TRBV18,-,-,TGTGCCAGCTCACCCGCCGCGGGGGGCGATTATGGCTACACCTTC,CASSPAAGGDYGYTF
TRBJ1-2,TRBV28,-,-,TGTGCCAGCAGCAGACCGAACTATGGCTACACCTTC,CASSRPNYGYTF
TRBJ1-1,TRBV7-3,-,-,TGTGCCAGCAGCTTGGAGGGGAGAGGCACTGAAGCTTTCTTT,CASSLEGRGTEAFF
TRBJ2-7,TRBV6-5,-,-,TGTGCCAGCAGTTACGAGTCGTCGGGTGCCGCCGAGCAGTACTTC,CASSYESSGAAEQYF
TRBJ1-3,TRBV5-4,once,-,TGTGCCAGCAGCCCTGACTTGCGGGAAATCTCTGGAAACACCATATATTTT,CASSPDLREISGNTIYF
TRBJ1-2,TRBV28,once,-,TGTGCCAGCAGTTTATGGAGACTCTACACCTTC,CASSLWRLYTF
TRBJ1-5,TRBV20-1,-,-,TGCAGTGCTAGTGGCCATAGCAATCAGCCCCAGCATTTT,CSASGHSNQPQHF
TRBJ2-3,TRBV29-1,-,-,TGCAGCGTTGCGGTGACACTCTCCACAGATACGCAGTATTTT,CSVAVTLSTDTQYF
TRBJ1-1,TRBV9,-,-,TGTGCCAGCAGCGTAGGGGCGGGGTCCTACACTGAAGCTTTCTTT,CASSVGAGSYTEAFF